The 28 T cell receptor beta chains in this list originate from one sample, sequenced in a study of T-cell memory formation after mild COVID-19. TCRdb recomputed calls from the 5' RACE reads with MiXCR, one row per CDR3 protein. The profile shows tens of thousands of distinct CDR3 sequences, around 16% of them singletons. Sequenced sample: PBMCs or a T cell subset sorted from them (not recorded which). The receptors stem from a man younger than 30 who had mild COVID-19 (a few samples of this study predate the infection). Cell type and time point are not known.

This clonotype occurred a few times. The CDR3 spells CASRCTIWKVDTQYF. The CDR3 bases are TGTGCCAGCCGTTGCACAATTTGGAAGGTGGATACGCAGTATTTT. V usage is TRBV12-3 or TRBV12-4 and J usage is TRBJ2-3; D gene uncertain. The CDR3 runs to 15 residues. Between the trimmed V and J ends, which lost 8 bases and 6 bases, there was a span of 21 bases.

V usage is TRBV6-5 and J usage is TRBJ2-1, with D perhaps matching TRBD1 (6 bases). There are 14 residues in the CDR3. Germline CDR1 reads MNHEY; CDR2 reads SVGAGI. Trimming cost V 5 bases and J 8 bases, with 16 bases left between them. The CDR3 region is CASSKATGQYEQFF. CDR3 DNA: TGTGCCAGCAGTAAAGCTACCGGACAGTATGAGCAGTTCTTC.

The chain carries TRBV7-9 and TRBJ2-7; D possibly corresponds to TRBD2 (6 bases). Germline CDR1 SEHNR, CDR2 FQNEAQ (reference sequence). CDR3 length: 14 amino acids. V shed 4 bases and J shed 2 bases, with 12 bases lying between them. CDR3 loop: CASSSGRTTYEQYF. In DNA, the CDR3 is TGTGCCAGCAGCTCGGGACGGACTACCTACGAGCAGTACTTC.

This chain connects TRBV19 to TRBJ1-1; D is perhaps TRBD1 (5 bases). Trimming pared 7 bases from V and 0 bases from J, leaving 9 bases between. The CDR3 extends over 13 amino acids. Germline V CDR1 and CDR2: LNHDA, SQIVND (reference sequence). CDR3 sequence reads: CASTPDMNTEAFF. The CDR3 DNA reads TGTGCCAGTACTCCGGACATGAACACTGAAGCTTTCTTT.

In this sample, this clonotype turned up a few times. This rearrangement joins TRBV4-1 to TRBJ2-7; tentatively, D is TRBD2 (5 bases). CDR1 is MGHRA, CDR2 YSYEKL, per germline. V was pared by 1 base and J by 7 bases, with 17 bases between. The CDR3 is 15 amino acids. This chain's CDR3 is CASSQGRMTGGEQYF. As DNA, the CDR3 is TGCGCCAGCAGCCAAGGCAGGATGACTGGCGGGGAGCAGTACTTC.

The chain has TRBV24-1 and TRBJ2-5; D uncertain. Trimming pared 2 bases from V and 0 bases from J, leaving 0 bases between. The germline gives CDR1 KGHDR, CDR2 SFDVKD. CDR3 size: 12 residues. DNA for the CDR3: TGTGCCACCAGTGATTACCAAGAGACCCAGTACTTC. It specifies CATSDYQETQYF.

CDR3 protein: CASSFSGIEGGDTQYF. DNA for the CDR3: TGTGCCAGCAGCTTTTCTGGGATAGAGGGTGGAGATACGCAGTATTTT. This chain uses TRBV7-3 with TRBJ2-3; possible D gene TRBD2, 5 bases. V was clipped by 3 bases and J by 5 bases, with 18 bases between them. The CDR3 extends over 16 amino acids. In germline, CDR1 is SGHTA, CDR2 FQGTGA.

This chain links TRBV7-9 with TRBJ1-3; D unresolved. V was clipped by 8 bases and J by 1 base, with 12 bases between them. The CDR3 is made up of 14 amino acids. Per germline, CDR1 SEHNR and CDR2 FQNEAQ (reference sequence). The CDR3 sequence: CASQRAISGNTIYF. The CDR3 nucleotides are TGTGCCAGCCAGAGGGCAATTTCTGGAAACACCATATATTTT.

This clonotype occurred a few times. V gene TRBV9 combines with J gene TRBJ1-1, with D uncertain. CDR3 length equals 13 residues. Trimming cost V 3 bases and J 6 bases, with 12 bases left between them. CDR1 and CDR2 (germline): SGDLS, YYNGEE. The chain's CDR3 is CASSAEVGPEAFF. The CDR3 DNA follows: TGTGCCAGCAGCGCCGAGGTAGGGCCTGAAGCTTTCTTT.

This clonotype was seen more than once but under ten times. This rearrangement joins TRBV7-7 to TRBJ2-3, with D perhaps being TRBD1 or TRBD2 (5 bases each). Trimming stripped 5 bases from V and 1 base from J, with 10 bases between. The V gene's germline CDR1 is SSHAT and CDR2 FNYEAQ (reference sequence). This CDR3 region has 14 residues. CDR3 nucleotide sequence: TGTGCCAGCAGCATGGGGGTTGGCACAGATACGCAGTATTTT. It yields the protein CASSMGVGTDTQYF.

This clonotype was seen a handful of times. This chain connects TRBV6-5 to TRBJ1-5; D may be TRBD1 (6 bases). The CDR3 consists of 13 residues. Germline V gene sequence: CDR1 MNHEY, CDR2 SVGAGI. Trimming stripped 5 bases from V and 4 bases from J, with 9 bases between. The CDR3 loop is CASSRGQNQPQHF. In nucleotides, the CDR3 is TGTGCCAGCAGTCGTGGACAGAATCAGCCCCAGCATTTT.

This clonotype has more than one count but fewer than ten. V usage is TRBV4-1 and J usage is TRBJ2-3, with 14 bases aligning to TRBD2. This CDR3 is built from 18 residues. The junction had 6 bases not matched to a gene; V was cut back by 3 bases and J by 1 base. Germline V lookup: CDR1 MGHRA, CDR2 YSYEKL. The CDR3 sequence: CASSQPGLAGAGTDTQYF. The CDR3 nucleotides are TGCGCCAGCAGCCAGCCGGGACTAGCGGGGGCGGGCACAGATACGCAGTATTTT.

This clonotype has ten or more counts. The chain links TRBV20-1 to TRBJ2-3, with 7 bases matching TRBD2. The J segment lost 1 base and the V segment lost 2 bases, leaving 3 bases of the junction unmatched. Germline CDR1 and CDR2: DFQATT and SNEGSKA (reference sequence). The CDR3 sequence is 14 residues long. This chain's CDR3 is CSARLGGGTDTQYF. The CDR3 DNA reads as TGCAGTGCTAGATTGGGGGGGGGCACAGATACGCAGTATTTT.

This clonotype was seen more than once but under ten times. This chain uses TRBV4-1 with TRBJ1-5, with 7 bases fitting TRBD1. The CDR3 consists of 18 residues. V trimming: 0 bases; J trimming: 5 bases; junction bases outside the gene matches: 13. Germline V lookup: CDR1 MGHRA, CDR2 YSYEKL. The CDR3 region has the DNA TGCGCCAGCAGCCAAGATTGGACGCAGACAGGGATCTATCAGCCCCAGCATTTT. Protein: CASSQDWTQTGIYQPQHF.

The rearrangement links TRBV5-5 to TRBJ1-1; D remains ambiguous. Trimming removed 2 bases at V and 0 bases at J, with 17 bases between. Germline CDR1 reads SGHKS; CDR2 reads YYEKEE (reference sequence). The CDR3 contains 17 residues. In DNA, the CDR3 is TGTGCCAGCAGCTTTGTGCCTTTAATGGGGATGAACACTGAAGCTTTCTTT. Translated, it gives CASSFVPLMGMNTEAFF.

The gene calls are TRBV20-1 and TRBJ2-7; either TRBD1 or TRBD2 may fit D (5 bases each). Deletions cut 4 bases from V and 3 bases from J, with 19 bases between. The CDR3 loop spans 15 amino acids. The germline V gene encodes CDR1 DFQATT and CDR2 SNEGSKA (reference sequence). The CDR3 reads CSATPRGAPFYEQYV. CDR3 in DNA: TGCAGTGCTACCCCGAGAGGGGCTCCCTTCTACGAGCAGTACGTC.

This clonotype has more than one count but fewer than ten. The chain carries TRBV24-1 and TRBJ2-1; the match to TRBD2 covers 13 bases. J was trimmed by 10 bases and V by 2 bases; bases with no gene match: 4. Germline V lookup: CDR1 KGHDR, CDR2 SFDVKD. The length of the CDR3 is 15 residues. CDR3 region: CATSDWTSGGTEQFF. CDR3 nucleotides: TGTGCCACCAGTGATTGGACTAGCGGGGGCACGGAGCAGTTCTTC.

The rearrangement uses TRBV5-6 and TRBJ2-7; 12 nucleotides match TRBD2. V was clipped by 2 bases and J by 7 bases; unmatched bases: 7. The length of the CDR3 is 15 residues. The germline V gene encodes CDR1 SGHDT and CDR2 YYEEEE. CDR3 residues: CASSLGLAGILEQYF. As DNA, the CDR3 is TGTGCCAGCAGCTTAGGACTAGCGGGGATATTGGAGCAGTACTTC.

The CDR3 loop reads CASSQESWDRVNTEAFF. The CDR3 region has the DNA TGCGCCAGCAGCCAAGAATCGTGGGATCGGGTGAACACTGAAGCTTTCTTT. The chain recombines TRBV4-3 with TRBJ1-1, with D uncertain. This CDR3 has 17 residues. Trimming removed 0 bases at V and 0 bases at J, with 14 bases between. Germline lookup yields CDR1 LGHNA and CDR2 YSLEER.

The J gene is TRBJ2-4, the V gene TRBV6-2 or TRBV6-3, with D uncertain. The CDR3 runs to 16 residues. V dropped 0 bases and J dropped 0 bases, with 9 bases sitting between them. Germline values: CDR1 MNHEY, CDR2 SVGEGT. The CDR3 spells CASSYSLGLAKNIQYF. The DNA for the CDR3 is TGTGCCAGCAGTTACTCTCTGGGCTTAGCCAAAAACATTCAGTACTTC.

The chain combines TRBV3-2 with TRBJ1-6. TRBV3-2 is labeled a pseudogene. The CDR3 consists of 14 residues. The CDR3 nucleotides read TGTGCCAGCAGCCAAGACGAGCCACCCTCACCCCTCCACTTT. Protein sequence: CASSQDEPPSPLHF.

A few counts support this clonotype. The chain has TRBV4-2 and TRBJ2-1, with a tentative D call TRBD2 (5 bases). Trimming shortened V by 0 bases and J by 7 bases, and 13 bases separated the two germline ends. CDR1 LGHNA and CDR2 YNFKEQ come from the germline V gene. The CDR3 has 15 amino acids. CDR3 in amino acids: CASSQELYGENEQFF. The CDR3 bases are TGTGCCAGCAGCCAAGAGTTGTACGGGGAAAATGAGCAGTTCTTC.

This clonotype turned up a few times. The chain recombines TRBV29-1 with TRBJ2-1, with a weak D call TRBD2 (6 bases). V was cut by 7 bases and J by 5 bases, with 15 bases left in between. From germline, CDR1 is SQVTM and CDR2 ANQGSEA. The CDR3 sequence is 13 residues long. The DNA of the CDR3 is TGCAGCGGTCTTTCGGGAGCGGACAATGAGCAGTTCTTC. Encoded protein: CSGLSGADNEQFF.

This clonotype was seen more than once but under ten times. The chain combines TRBV6-1 with TRBJ1-5, with D tentatively TRBD1 (6 bases). With 0 bases removed from V and 6 bases from J, the gap between germline ends came to 24 bases. Germline values: CDR1 MNHNS, CDR2 SASEGT. The CDR3 extends over 19 amino acids. CDR3 sequence reads: CASSEAPQGTGLQSQPQHF. The CDR3 nucleotides are TGTGCCAGCAGTGAAGCACCACAGGGTACCGGCCTACAGAGTCAGCCCCAGCATTTT.

This chain links TRBV9 with TRBJ2-1; 8 bases align to TRBD2. The CDR3 consists of 15 residues. Trimming took 0 bases from V and 4 from J; bases not matched to a gene: 3. Germline assignment: CDR1 SGDLS and CDR2 YYNGEE. CDR3 residues: CASSVGSGDYNEQFF. In DNA, the CDR3 is TGTGCCAGCAGCGTAGGTAGCGGGGATTACAATGAGCAGTTCTTC.

The V gene is TRBV4-1, the J gene TRBJ1-1; tentative D call: TRBD1 (6 bases). Trimming removed 0 bases at V and 7 bases at J, with 9 bases between. This CDR3 has 13 amino acids. Germline V lookup: CDR1 MGHRA, CDR2 YSYEKL. The CDR3 region is CASSQDQGNEAFF. For the CDR3, the DNA is TGCGCCAGCAGCCAAGATCAGGGGAATGAAGCTTTCTTT.

This clonotype was seen only a few times. The chain is built from TRBV5-6 and TRBJ2-7, with TRBD1 matching 7 bases. This CDR3 spans 15 amino acids. V gave up 0 bases and J gave up 2 bases; unmatched junction bases: 5. CDR1 and CDR2 from the germline V gene are SGHDT and YYEEEE. The CDR3 sequence is CASSLEQGPTYEQYV. As DNA, the CDR3 is TGTGCCAGCAGCTTGGAACAGGGGCCCACCTACGAGCAGTACGTC.

This clonotype was seen only a few times. The chain links TRBV19 to TRBJ1-2, with TRBD1 identical over 9 bases. V lost 6 bases to trimming and J lost 3 bases; unmatched junction nucleotides: 5. The CDR3 loop spans 14 amino acids. Germline V CDR1 and CDR2: LNHDA, SQIVND (reference sequence). In DNA form, the CDR3 reads TGTGCCAGTAGCCCGACAGGGGGGTACTATGGCTACACCTTC. Its translation: CASSPTGGYYGYTF.